The 4 T cell receptor beta chains in this list originate from one sample, sequenced in a study of OX40 agonist ivuxolimab in advanced cancers. Profiled with immunoSEQ multiplex PCR; TCRdb holds only in-frame clones, not every one. Of just under 65,000 clones in the sample, 75% to 90% were seen once. This specimen consisted of CD4+ or CD8+ T cells sorted from blood, obtained in a trial of the OX40 agonist ivuxolimab. The origin of the receptors is an adult with an advanced solid tumor such as melanoma, head and neck, liver or kidney cancer.

The rearrangement joins TRBV2 to TRBJ2-2; D remains unclear. The CDR3 is 13 residues long. Trimming pared 5 bases from V and 4 bases from J, leaving 8 bases between. Germline V lookup: CDR1 SNHLY, CDR2 FYNNEI. This chain's CDR3 is CASSPQPTGELFF. The CDR3 nucleotides are TGTGCCAGCAGTCCCCAGCCCACCGGGGAGCTGTTTTTT.

The chain employs TRBV5-6 and TRBJ2-5; 10 bases match TRBD2. The CDR3 extends over 18 amino acids. V lost 2 bases to trimming and J lost 1 base; unmatched junction nucleotides: 11. From germline, CDR1 is SGHDT and CDR2 YYEEEE. For the CDR3, the DNA is TGTGCCAGCAGCTTTTTGACTGGACTAGCGGATTTCCAAGAGACCCAGTACTTC. This translates into CASSFLTGLADFQETQYF.

The chain has TRBV5-1 and TRBJ2-3; D may be TRBD2 (6 bases). Trimming shortened V by 0 bases and J by 0 bases, and 17 bases separated the two germline ends. Germline CDR1 and CDR2: SGHRS and YFSETQ. This CDR3 contains 18 residues. CDR3 region: CASSLALRDWTSTDTQYF. The DNA for the CDR3 is TGCGCCAGCAGCTTGGCCCTCCGGGACTGGACTAGCACAGATACGCAGTATTTT.

The rearrangement joins TRBV11-2 to TRBJ1-5; D perhaps matches TRBD1 (5 bases). The germline V gene encodes CDR1 SGHAT and CDR2 FQNNGV. This CDR3 is 13 amino acids long. Trimming removed 6 bases from V and 3 bases from J, with 9 bases in between. In nucleotides, the CDR3 is TGTGCCAGCAGTTGGGGGTTCAATCAGCCCCAGCATTTT. Translated: CASSWGFNQPQHF. The whole variable domain, filled in from reference TRBV11-2 and TRBJ1-5, reads EAGVAQSPRYKIIEKRQSVAFWCNPISGHATLYWYQQILGQGPKLLIQFQNNGVVDDSQLPKDRFSAERLKGVDSTLKIQPAKLEDSAVYLCASSWGFNQPQHFGDGTRLSIL.